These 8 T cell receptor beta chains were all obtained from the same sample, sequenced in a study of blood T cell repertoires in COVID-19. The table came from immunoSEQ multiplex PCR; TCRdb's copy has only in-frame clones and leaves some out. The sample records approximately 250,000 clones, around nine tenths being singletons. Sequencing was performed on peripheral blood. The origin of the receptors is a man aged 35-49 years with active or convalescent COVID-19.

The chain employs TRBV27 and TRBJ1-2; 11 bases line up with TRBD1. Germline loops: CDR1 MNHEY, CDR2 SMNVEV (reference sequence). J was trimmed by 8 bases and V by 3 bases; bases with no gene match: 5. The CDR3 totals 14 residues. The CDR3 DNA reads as TGTGCCAGCAGTTTCGGGACAGGGGGTGAAGGCTACACCTTC. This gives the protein CASSFGTGGEGYTF.

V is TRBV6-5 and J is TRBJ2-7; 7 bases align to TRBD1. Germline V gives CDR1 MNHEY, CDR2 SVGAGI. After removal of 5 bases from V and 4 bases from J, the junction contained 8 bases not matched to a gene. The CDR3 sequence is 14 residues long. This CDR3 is CASSRDSGFYEQYF. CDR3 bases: TGTGCCAGCAGTCGGGACAGCGGATTTTACGAGCAGTACTTC.

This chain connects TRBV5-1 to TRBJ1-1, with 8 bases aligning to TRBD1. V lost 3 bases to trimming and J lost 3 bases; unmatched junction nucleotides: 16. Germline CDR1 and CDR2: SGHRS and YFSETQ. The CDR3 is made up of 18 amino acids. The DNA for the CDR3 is TGCGCCAGCAGCTCGGCCGGTATTACCGGGACAGGTCACACTGAAGCTTTCTTT. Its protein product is CASSSAGITGTGHTEAFF.

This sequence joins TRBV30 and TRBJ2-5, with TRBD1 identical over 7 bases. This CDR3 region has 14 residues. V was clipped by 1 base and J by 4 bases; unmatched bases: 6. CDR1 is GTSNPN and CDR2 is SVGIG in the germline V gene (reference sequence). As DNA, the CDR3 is TGTGCCTGGAGTGACAGGGGTTTAGGAGAGACCCAGTACTTC. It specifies CAWSDRGLGETQYF.

The CDR3 DNA reads as TGTGCCAGTAGCCCGCCCGACAGGGAACGGCAGTTCTTC. Its protein product is CASSPPDRERQFF. The rearrangement joins TRBV19 to TRBJ2-1; TRBD1 matches at 7 bases. This CDR3 is built from 13 residues. Looked up from germline, CDR1 is LNHDA and CDR2 is SQIVND (reference sequence). Trimming cost V 6 bases and J 12 bases; bases outside gene matches: 11.

The CDR3 DNA sequence: TGTGCCAGCAGCGCCCGACAGGGAAGCACAGATACGCAGTATTTT. It yields the protein CASSARQGSTDTQYF. The chain is built from TRBV9 and TRBJ2-3, with 7 bases lining up with TRBD1. Germline V gives CDR1 SGDLS, CDR2 YYNGEE. Unmatched junction bases numbered 4, after V lost 3 bases and J lost 0 bases. CDR3 length equals 15 residues.

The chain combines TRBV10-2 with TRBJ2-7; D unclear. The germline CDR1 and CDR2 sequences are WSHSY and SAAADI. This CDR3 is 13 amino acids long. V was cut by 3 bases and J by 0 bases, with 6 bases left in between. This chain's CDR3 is CASSEFGSYEQYF. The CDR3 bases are TGCGCCAGCAGTGAATTCGGCTCCTACGAGCAGTACTTC.

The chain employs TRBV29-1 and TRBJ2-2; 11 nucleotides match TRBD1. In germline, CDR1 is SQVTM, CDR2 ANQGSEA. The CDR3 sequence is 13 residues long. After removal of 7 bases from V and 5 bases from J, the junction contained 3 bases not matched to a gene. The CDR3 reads CSGGQGVTGELFF. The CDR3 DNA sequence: TGCAGCGGGGGACAGGGGGTAACCGGGGAGCTGTTTTTT.